This T cell receptor (beta chain) was identified in a study of early T cells in non-severe SARS-CoV-2 infection (dated by TCRdb to about 2021). Looking at the study overall: Because TCR sequencing relied on bulk RNA taken from unsorted whole blood, pairing of alpha and beta chains was not possible.

The study at large found these results: VDJdb matching was skewed toward anti-spike CD8 responses and likely underestimated virus-specific expansions by missing private and CD4 specificities.

The table lists this clonotype with many counts. Its antigen has not been determined. No much larger clonotype is one base removed from it; base qualities were not supplied. The receptor library was made with 5' RACE. Sequencing was performed on a NextSeq 500. The TCR library protocol attached unique molecular identifiers to individual cDNA molecules to correct for sequencing error and PCR bias. Sequencing covered both TCR alpha and beta chains, and within each sample the abundances of alpha and beta sequences were tightly co-correlated. The paper's data handling went like this. Decombinator V4 was used to annotate TCR sequences for V gene, J gene and CDR3. Expanded TCRs were defined as changing significantly between any two time points under a Poisson model with p below 0.0001. TCR abundances were normalised to the total number of TCRs sequenced in each sample and reported as counts per million. VDJdb, accessed 1 November 2021, was searched for CMV, EBV and SARS-CoV-2 annotated TCRs, excluding TCRs annotated for multiple antigens. Starting from the raw public reads, TCRdb applied fastp trimming at Q25, assembled clones with MiXCR and retained in-frame beta chains. Rows with one shared CDR3 protein collapse into an entry with the most common genes and DNA. V and J calls and clone size were set by TCRdb, not the authors. Here the sample has around 63,000 distinct CDR3 sequences; 10% occur a single time. The ten biggest clones cover roughly 16% of the sample.

The study was a case-control design nested within a healthcare worker cohort in London, UK, with weekly nasopharyngeal swab PCR tests and blood sampling. Healthcare workers were recruited during the week of the UK lockdown, between 23 and 31 March 2020, and followed weekly for up to 16 weeks. The sample was whole blood, taken at baseline. The sequence came from an adult who was a healthcare worker with PCR-confirmed SARS-CoV-2 infection or an uninfected control (not recorded which).

The sequenced DNA: TGTGCCAGCAGGCGTCCCGTCGGACTAGCGGGAGGGCCCATTGTATCAAGGGATACGCAGTATTTT. It specifies CASRRPVGLAGGPIVSRDTQYF. This chain is built from TRBV28 and TRBJ2-3; TRBD2 agrees with 15 junctional bases. Relative to germline, V is missing 6 bases and J is missing 6 bases, with 25 bases of the junction outside any gene match. The CDR3 runs 22 amino acids, cysteine and phenylalanine included. The sequence is cut down to CDR3 DNA, 66 bases in frame from base 1. The germline V gene supplies CDR1 MDHEN and CDR2 SYDVKM.